This T cell receptor (beta chain) emerged from a study of T cell repertoires in cytomegalovirus infection. Looked up from germline, CDR1 is LNHDA and CDR2 is SQIVND (reference sequence). This CDR3 contains 12 residues. V shed 3 bases and J shed 4 bases, with 4 bases lying between them. TCRdb ran MiXCR on the reads and lists one entry per CDR3 protein. The sample includes some 350,000 distinct CDR3 sequences, 15% to 20% of them seen just once. This clonotype was seen a single time. This TCR derives from a human donor in good health (CMV status not recorded). Some clones in this sample may be carry-over from other donors' samples. The sample was PBMCs. J is TRBJ1-3 and V is TRBV19; D gene ambiguous. The CDR3 nucleotides are TGTGCCAGTAGTATGGAGGGAAACACCATATATTTT. This gives the protein CASSMEGNTIYF. Full variable domain (rest looked up from reference TRBV19 and TRBJ1-3): DGGITQSPKYLFRKEGQNVTLSCEQNLNHDAMYWYRQDPGQGLRLIYYSQIVNDFQKGDIAEGYSVSREKKESFPLTVTSAQKNPTAFYLCASSMEGNTIYFGEGSWLTVV.